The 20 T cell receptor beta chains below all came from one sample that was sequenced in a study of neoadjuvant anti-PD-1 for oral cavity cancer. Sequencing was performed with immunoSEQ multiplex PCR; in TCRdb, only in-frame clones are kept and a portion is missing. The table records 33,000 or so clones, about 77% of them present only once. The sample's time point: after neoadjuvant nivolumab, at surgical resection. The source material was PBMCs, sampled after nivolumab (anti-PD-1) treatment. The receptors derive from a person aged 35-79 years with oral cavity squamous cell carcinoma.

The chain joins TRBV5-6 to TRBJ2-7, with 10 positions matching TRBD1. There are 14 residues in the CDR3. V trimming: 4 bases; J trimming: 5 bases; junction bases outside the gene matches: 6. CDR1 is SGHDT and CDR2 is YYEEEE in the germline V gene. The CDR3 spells CASSTRDRGNEQYF. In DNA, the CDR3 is TGTGCCAGCAGCACCCGGGACAGGGGTAACGAGCAGTACTTC. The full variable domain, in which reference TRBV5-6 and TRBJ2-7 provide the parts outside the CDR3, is DAGVTQSPTHLIKTRGQQVTLRCSPKSGHDTVSWYQQALGQGPQFIFQYYEEEERQRGNFPDRFSGHQFPNYSSELNVNALLLGDSALYLCASSTRDRGNEQYFGPGTRLTVT.

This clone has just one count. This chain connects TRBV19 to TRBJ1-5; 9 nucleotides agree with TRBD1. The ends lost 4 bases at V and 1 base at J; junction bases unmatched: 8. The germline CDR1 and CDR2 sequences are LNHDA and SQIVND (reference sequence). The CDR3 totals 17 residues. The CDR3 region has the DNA TGTGCCAGTAGTAGACACCCGGGACAGGGCAGCAATCAGCCCCAGCATTTT. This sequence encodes CASSRHPGQGSNQPQHF.

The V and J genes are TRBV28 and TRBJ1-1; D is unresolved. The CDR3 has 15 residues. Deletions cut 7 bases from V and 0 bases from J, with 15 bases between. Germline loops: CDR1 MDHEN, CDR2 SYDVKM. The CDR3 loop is CASTGQVLMNTEAFF. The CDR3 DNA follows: TGTGCCAGCACCGGGCAGGTCCTAATGAACACTGAAGCTTTCTTT.

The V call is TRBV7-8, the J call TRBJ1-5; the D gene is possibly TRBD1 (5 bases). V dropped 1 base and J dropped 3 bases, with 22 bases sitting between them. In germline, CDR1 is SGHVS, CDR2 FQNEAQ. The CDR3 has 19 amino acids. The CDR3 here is CASSLGGLRGPRYNQPQHF. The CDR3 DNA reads TGTGCCAGCAGCTTAGGGGGCCTCCGCGGGCCAAGATACAATCAGCCCCAGCATTTT.

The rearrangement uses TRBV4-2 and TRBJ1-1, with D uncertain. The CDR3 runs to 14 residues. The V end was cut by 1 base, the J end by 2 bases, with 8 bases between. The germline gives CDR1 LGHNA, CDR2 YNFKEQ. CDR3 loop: CASSQAGSNTEAFF. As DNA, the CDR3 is TGTGCCAGCAGCCAAGCCGGTTCCAACACTGAAGCTTTCTTT.

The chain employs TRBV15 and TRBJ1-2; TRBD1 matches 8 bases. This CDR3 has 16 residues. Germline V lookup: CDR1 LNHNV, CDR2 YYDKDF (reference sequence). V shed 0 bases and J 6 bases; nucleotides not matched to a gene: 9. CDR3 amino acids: CATSREYGQGIHGYTF. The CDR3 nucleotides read TGTGCCACCAGCAGAGAGTACGGACAGGGAATTCATGGCTACACCTTC.

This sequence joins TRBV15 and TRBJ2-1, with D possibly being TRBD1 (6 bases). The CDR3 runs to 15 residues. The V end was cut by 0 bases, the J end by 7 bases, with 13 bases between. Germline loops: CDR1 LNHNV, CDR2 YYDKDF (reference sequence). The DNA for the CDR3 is TGTGCCACCAGCAGAGATGTGGCAGGGGTGAATGAGCAGTTCTTC. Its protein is CATSRDVAGVNEQFF. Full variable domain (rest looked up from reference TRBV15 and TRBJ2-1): DAMVIQNPRYQVTQFGKPVTLSCSQTLNHNVMYWYQQKSSQAPKLLFHYYDKDFNNEADTPDNFQSRRPNTSFCFLDIRSPGLGDTAMYLCATSRDVAGVNEQFFGPGTRLTVL.

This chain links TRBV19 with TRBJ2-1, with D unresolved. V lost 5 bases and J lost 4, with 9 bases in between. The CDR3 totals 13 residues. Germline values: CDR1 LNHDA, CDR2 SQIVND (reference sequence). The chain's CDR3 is CASSWQTYNEQFF. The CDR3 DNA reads TGTGCCAGTAGTTGGCAGACTTACAATGAGCAGTTCTTC.

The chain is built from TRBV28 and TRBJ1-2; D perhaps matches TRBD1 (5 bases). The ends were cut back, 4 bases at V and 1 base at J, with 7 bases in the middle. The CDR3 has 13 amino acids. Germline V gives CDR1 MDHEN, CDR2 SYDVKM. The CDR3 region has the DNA TGTGCCAGCAGTTACGACAGTAACTATGGCTACACCTTC. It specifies CASSYDSNYGYTF.

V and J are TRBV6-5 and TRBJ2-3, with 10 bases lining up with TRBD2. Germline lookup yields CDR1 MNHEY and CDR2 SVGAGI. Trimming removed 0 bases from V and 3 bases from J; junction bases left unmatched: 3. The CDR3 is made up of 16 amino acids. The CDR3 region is CASSYSSGGATDTQYF. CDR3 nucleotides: TGTGCCAGCAGTTACTCGAGCGGGGGGGCTACAGATACGCAGTATTTT.

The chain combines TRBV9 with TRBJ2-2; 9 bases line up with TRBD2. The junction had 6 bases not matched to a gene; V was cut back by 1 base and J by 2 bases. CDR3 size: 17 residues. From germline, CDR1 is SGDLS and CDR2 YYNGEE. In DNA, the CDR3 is TGTGCCAGCAGCGTACAAGCGGGGGGACGAAACACCGGGGAGCTGTTTTTT. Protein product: CASSVQAGGRNTGELFF.

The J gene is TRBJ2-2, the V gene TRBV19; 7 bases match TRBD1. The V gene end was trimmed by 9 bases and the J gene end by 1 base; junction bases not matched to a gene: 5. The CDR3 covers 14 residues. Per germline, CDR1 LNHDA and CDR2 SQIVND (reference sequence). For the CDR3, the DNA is TGTGCCAGCCAGACAGGGATGAACACCGGGGAGCTGTTTTTT. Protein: CASQTGMNTGELFF.

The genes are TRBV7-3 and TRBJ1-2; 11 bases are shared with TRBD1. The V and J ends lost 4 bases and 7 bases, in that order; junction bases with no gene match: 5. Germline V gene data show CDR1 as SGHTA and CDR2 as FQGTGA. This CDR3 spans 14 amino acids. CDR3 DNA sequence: TGTGCCAGCAGCTCAGGACAGGGGGCTTCTGGCTACACCTTC. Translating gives CASSSGQGASGYTF. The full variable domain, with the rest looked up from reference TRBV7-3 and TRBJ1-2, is GAGVSQTPSNKVTEKGKYVELRCDPISGHTALYWYRQSLGQGPEFLIYFQGTGAADDSGLPNDRFFAVRPEGSVSTLKIQRTERGDSAVYLCASSSGQGASGYTFGSGTRLTVV.

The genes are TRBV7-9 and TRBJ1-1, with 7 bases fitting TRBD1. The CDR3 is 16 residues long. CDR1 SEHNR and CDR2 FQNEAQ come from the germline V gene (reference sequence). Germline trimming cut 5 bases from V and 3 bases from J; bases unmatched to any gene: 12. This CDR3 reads CASSLRTGSEDTEAFF. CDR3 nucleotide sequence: TGTGCCAGCAGCCTGCGGACAGGTTCCGAGGACACTGAAGCTTTCTTT.

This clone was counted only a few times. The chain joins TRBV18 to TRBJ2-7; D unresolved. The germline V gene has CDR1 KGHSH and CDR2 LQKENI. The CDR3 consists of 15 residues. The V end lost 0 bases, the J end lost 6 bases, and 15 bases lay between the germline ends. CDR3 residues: CASSPPLGDPAEQYF. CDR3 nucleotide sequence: TGTGCCAGCTCACCACCCCTTGGGGATCCGGCCGAGCAGTACTTC. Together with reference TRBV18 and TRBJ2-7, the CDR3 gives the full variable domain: NAGVMQNPRHLVRRRGQEARLRCSPMKGHSHVYWYRQLPEEGLKFMVYLQKENIIDESGMPKERFSAEFPKEGPSILRIQQVVRGDSAAYFCASSPPLGDPAEQYFGPGTRLTVT.

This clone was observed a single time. The CDR3 reads CASSPHPAGGNYEQYF. The DNA for the CDR3 is TGTGCCAGCAGCCCCCATCCAGCGGGGGGGAATTACGAGCAGTACTTC. The chain carries TRBV13 and TRBJ2-7, with TRBD2 matching 10 bases. This CDR3 is built from 16 residues. CDR1 PRHDT and CDR2 FYEKMQ come from the germline V gene (reference sequence). The junction had 11 bases not matched to a gene; V was cut back by 5 bases and J by 4 bases.

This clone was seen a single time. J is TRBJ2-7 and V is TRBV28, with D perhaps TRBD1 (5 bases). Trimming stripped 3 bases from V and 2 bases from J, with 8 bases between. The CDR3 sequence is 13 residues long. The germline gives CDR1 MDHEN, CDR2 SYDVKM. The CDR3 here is CASSFRQPYEQYF. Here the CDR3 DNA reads TGTGCCAGCAGTTTTCGACAGCCCTACGAGCAGTACTTC.

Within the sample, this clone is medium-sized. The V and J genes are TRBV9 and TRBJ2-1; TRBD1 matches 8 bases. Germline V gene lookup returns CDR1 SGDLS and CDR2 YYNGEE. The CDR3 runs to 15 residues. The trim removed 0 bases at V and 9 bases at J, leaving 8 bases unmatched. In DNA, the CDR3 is TGTGCCAGCAGCGTAGGAGACCCTACAGGGGGTGAGCAGTTCTTC. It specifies CASSVGDPTGGEQFF. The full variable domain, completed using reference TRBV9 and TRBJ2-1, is DSGVTQTPKHLITATGQRVTLRCSPRSGDLSVYWYQQSLDQGLQFLIQYYNGEERAKGNILERFSAQQFPDLHSELNLSSLELGDSALYFCASSVGDPTGGEQFFGPGTRLTVL.

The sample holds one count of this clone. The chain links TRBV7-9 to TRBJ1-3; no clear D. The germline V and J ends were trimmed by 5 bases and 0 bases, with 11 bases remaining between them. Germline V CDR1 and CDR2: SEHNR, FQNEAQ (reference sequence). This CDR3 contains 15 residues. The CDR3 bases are TGTGCCAGCAGCCCCGGGCGGTTCTCTGGAAACACCATATATTTT. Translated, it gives CASSPGRFSGNTIYF.

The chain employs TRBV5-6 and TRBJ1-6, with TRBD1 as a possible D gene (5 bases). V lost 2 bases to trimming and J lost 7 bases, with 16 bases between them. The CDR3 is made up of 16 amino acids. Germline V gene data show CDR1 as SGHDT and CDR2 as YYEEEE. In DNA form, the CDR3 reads TGTGCCAGCAGCTTTGTTTCGGGAAGGGGAAATTCACCCCTCCACTTT. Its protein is CASSFVSGRGNSPLHF.